Detailed here is one T cell receptor (beta chain). Antigen unknown. These data originate in a study of vaccination effects on CD4 cells after COVID-19. Overall study: Using viral peptide pools, the ViraFEST assay grew out antigen-specific CD4+ T cells prior to sequencing. After over 1.5 million PBMC were placed in each well, they were cultured with around 10 IU/ml IL-2 and 10 ug/ml peptides.

Assay: immunoSEQ multiplex PCR; the TCRdb copy retains only in-frame clones and omits some. The sample includes almost 40,000 clones, roughly 87% of them seen just once. CDR1 KGHSH and CDR2 LQKENI come from the germline V gene. With 3 bases removed from V and 3 bases from J, the gap between germline ends came to 20 bases. The CDR3 covers 17 residues. Around day 10 of culture, CD4+ T cells were separated out. Previously uninfected by SARS-CoV-2, the vaccine recipients also showed negative nucleocapsid antibodies. This TCR came from a human donor who received a COVID-19 vaccine. The V call is TRBV18, the J call TRBJ1-2; D ambiguous. This material consisted of CD4+ T cells from PBMCs cultured without peptide, taken before COVID-19 vaccination. The CDR3 is CASSPFAPALGDYGYTF. The CDR3 DNA reads TGTGCCAGCTCACCCTTCGCCCCAGCTCTCGGAGACTATGGCTACACCTTC. Complete variable domain (other parts from reference TRBV18 and TRBJ1-2): NAGVMQNPRHLVRRRGQEARLRCSPMKGHSHVYWYRQLPEEGLKFMVYLQKENIIDESGMPKERFSAEFPKEGPSILRIQQVVRGDSAAYFCASSPFAPALGDYGYTFGSGTRLTVV.